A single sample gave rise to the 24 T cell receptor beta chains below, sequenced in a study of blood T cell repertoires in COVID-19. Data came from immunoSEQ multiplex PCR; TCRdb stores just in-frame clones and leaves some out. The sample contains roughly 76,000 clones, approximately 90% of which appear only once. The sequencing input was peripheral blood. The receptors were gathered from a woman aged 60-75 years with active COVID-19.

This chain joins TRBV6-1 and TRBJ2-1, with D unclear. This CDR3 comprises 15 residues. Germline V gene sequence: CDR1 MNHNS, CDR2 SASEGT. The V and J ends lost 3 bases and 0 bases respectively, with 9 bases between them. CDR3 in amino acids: CASSDFSSSYNEQFF. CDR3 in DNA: TGTGCCAGCAGTGATTTTTCCAGCTCCTACAATGAGCAGTTCTTC.

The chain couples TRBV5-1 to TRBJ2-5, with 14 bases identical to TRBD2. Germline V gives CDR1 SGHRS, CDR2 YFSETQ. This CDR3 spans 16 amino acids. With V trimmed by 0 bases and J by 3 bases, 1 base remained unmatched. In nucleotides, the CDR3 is TGCGCCAGCAGCTTGGGGGGACTAGCGGGAGAAGAGACCCAGTACTTC. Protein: CASSLGGLAGEETQYF. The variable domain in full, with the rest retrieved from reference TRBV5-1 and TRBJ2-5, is KAGVTQTPRYLIKTRGQQVTLSCSPISGHRSVSWYQQTPGQGLQFLFEYFSETQRNKGNFPGRFSGRQFSNSRSEMNVSTLELGDSALYLCASSLGGLAGEETQYFGPGTRLLVL.

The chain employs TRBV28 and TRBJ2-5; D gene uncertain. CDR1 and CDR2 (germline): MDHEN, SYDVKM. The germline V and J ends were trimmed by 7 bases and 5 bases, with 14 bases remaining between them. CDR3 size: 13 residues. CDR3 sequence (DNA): TGTGCCAGCAAAGACTCCCGATTGGAGACCCAGTACTTC. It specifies CASKDSRLETQYF.

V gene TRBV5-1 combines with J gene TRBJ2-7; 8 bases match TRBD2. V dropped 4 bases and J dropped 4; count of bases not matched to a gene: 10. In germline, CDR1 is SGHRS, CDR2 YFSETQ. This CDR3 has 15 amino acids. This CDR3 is CASSRLATTSYEQYF. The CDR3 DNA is TGCGCCAGCAGCAGACTAGCGACGACATCTTACGAGCAGTACTTC.

Here the CDR3 reads CASSSGKTSGSARETQYF. The CDR3 DNA is TGTGCCAGCAGTTCCGGGAAGACTAGCGGGAGCGCCCGAGAGACCCAGTACTTC. The chain links TRBV27 to TRBJ2-5; TRBD2 matches 12 bases. After removal of 4 bases from V and 4 bases from J, the junction contained 13 bases not matched to a gene. From germline, CDR1 is MNHEY and CDR2 SMNVEV (reference sequence). This CDR3 region has 18 residues.

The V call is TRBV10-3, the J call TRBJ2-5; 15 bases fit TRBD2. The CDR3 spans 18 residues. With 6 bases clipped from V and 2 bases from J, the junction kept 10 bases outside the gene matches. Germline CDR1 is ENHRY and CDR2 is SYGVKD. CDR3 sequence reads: CAIRKGLGLAGGQETQYF. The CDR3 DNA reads TGTGCCATCAGGAAGGGACTCGGACTAGCGGGAGGGCAAGAGACCCAGTACTTC.

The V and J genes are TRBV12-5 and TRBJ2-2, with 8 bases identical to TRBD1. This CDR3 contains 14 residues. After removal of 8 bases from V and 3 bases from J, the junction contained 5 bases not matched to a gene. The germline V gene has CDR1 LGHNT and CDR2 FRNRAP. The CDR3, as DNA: TGTGCTAGTCGCAGGACAGGGCACACCGGGGAGCTGTTTTTT. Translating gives CASRRTGHTGELFF.

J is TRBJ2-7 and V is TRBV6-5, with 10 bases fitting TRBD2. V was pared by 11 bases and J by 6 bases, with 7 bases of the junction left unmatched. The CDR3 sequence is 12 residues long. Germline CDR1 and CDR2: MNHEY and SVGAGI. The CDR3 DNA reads TGTGCCGTGCTAGCGGGAGTGGCCGAGCAGTACTTC. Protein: CAVLAGVAEQYF.

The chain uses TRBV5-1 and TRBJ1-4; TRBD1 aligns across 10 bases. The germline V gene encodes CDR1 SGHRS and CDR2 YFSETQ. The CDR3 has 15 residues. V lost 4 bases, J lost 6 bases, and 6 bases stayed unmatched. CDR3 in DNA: TGCGCCAGCAGCCGGGATGGACAGGGGGATGAAAAACTGTTTTTT. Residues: CASSRDGQGDEKLFF.

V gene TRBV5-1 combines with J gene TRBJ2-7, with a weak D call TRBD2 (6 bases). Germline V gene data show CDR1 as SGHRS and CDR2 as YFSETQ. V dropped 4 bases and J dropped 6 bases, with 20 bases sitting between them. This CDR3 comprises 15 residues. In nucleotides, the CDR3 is TGCGCCAGCAGCAACGAGGGACTTACCGGTAGCGAGCAGTACTTC. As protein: CASSNEGLTGSEQYF.

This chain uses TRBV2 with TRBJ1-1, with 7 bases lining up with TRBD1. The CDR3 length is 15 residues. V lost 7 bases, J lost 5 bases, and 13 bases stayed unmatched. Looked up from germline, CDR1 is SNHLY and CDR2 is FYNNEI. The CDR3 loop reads CASIYRGAIRTEAFF. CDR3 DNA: TGTGCCAGCATTTACAGGGGAGCGATTAGGACTGAAGCTTTCTTT. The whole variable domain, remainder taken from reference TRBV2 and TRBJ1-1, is EPEVTQTPSHQVTQMGQEVILRCVPISNHLYFYWYRQILGQKVEFLVSFYNNEISEKSEIFDDQFSVERPDGSNFTLKIRSTKLEDSAMYFCASIYRGAIRTEAFFGQGTRLTVV.

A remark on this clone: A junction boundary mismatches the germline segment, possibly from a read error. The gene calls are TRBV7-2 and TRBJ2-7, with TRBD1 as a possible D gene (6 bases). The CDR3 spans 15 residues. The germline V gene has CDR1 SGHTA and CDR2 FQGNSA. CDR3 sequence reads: CASSFRLMAGDGPDF. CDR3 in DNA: TGTGCCAGCAGCTTCCGTTTAATGGCAGGGGACGGGCCTGACTTC.

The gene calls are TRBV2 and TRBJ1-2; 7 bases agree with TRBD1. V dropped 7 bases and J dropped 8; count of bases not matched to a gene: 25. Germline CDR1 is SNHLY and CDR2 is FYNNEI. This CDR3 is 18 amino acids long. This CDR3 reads CASKYMRLQETGIEGYTF. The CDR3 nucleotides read TGTGCCAGCAAGTATATGAGGTTACAAGAGACAGGGATAGAGGGCTACACCTTC.

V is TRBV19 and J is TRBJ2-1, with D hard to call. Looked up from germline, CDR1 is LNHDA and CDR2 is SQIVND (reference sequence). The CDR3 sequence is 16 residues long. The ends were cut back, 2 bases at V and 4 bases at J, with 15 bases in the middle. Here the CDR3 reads CASSITAAKRYNEQFF. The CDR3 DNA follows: TGTGCCAGTAGTATAACAGCAGCCAAGAGATACAATGAGCAGTTCTTC.

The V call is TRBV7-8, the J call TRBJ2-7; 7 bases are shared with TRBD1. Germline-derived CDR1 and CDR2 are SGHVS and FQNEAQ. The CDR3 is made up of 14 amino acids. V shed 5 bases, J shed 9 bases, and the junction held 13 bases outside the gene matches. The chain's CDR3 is CASSPGQLGTVQYF. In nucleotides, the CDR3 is TGTGCCAGCAGCCCGGGACAGCTAGGGACCGTGCAGTACTTC.

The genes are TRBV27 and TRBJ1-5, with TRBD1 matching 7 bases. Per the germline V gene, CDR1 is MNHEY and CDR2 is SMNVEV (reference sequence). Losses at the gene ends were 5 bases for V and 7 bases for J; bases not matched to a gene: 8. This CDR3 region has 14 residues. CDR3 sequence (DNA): TGTGCCAGCAGTCCCCGACAGGGCAGACAGCCCCAGCATTTT. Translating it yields CASSPRQGRQPQHF.

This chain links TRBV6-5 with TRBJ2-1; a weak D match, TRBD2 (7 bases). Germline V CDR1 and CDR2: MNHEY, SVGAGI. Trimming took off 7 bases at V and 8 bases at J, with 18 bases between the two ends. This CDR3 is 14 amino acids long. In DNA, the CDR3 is TGTGCCAGCAAAGGTTCGGGGGGCCATCATGAGCAGTTCTTC. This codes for CASKGSGGHHEQFF.

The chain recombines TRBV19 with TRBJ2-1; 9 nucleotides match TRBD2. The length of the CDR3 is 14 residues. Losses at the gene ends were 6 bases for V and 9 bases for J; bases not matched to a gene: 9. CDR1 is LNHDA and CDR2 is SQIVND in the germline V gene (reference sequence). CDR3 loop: CASRQGLAGGEQFF. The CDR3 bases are TGTGCCAGTAGACAGGGACTAGCTGGAGGTGAGCAGTTCTTC.

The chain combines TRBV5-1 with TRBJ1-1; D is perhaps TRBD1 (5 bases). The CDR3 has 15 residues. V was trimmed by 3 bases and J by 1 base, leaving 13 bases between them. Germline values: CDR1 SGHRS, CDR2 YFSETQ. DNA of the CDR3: TGCGCCAGCAGCTGGGACCCGGGGGGGAACACTGAAGCTTTCTTT. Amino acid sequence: CASSWDPGGNTEAFF.

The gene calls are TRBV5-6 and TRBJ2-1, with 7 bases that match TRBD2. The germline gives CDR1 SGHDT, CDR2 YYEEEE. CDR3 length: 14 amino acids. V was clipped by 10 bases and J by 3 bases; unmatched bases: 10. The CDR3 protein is CASVGTIGYNEQFF. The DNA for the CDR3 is TGTGCCTCGGTGGGGACTATAGGCTACAATGAGCAGTTCTTC.

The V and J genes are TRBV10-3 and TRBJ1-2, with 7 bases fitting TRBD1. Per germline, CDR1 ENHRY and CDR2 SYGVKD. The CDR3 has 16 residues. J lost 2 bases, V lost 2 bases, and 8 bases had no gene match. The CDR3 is CAISEEGGRGNYGYTF. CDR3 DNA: TGTGCCATCAGTGAGGAAGGGGGCAGGGGAAACTATGGCTACACCTTC.

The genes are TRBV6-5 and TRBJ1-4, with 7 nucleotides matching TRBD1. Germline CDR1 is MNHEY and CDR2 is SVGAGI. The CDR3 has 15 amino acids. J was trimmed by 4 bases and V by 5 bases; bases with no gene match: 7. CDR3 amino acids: CASSLGQRINEKLFF. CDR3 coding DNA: TGTGCCAGCAGTCTGGGACAGCGGATTAATGAAAAACTGTTTTTT.

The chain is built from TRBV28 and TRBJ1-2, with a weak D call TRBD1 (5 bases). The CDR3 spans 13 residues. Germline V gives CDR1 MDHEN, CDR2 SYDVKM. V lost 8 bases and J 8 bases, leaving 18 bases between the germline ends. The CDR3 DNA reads TGTGCCAGCCGCAGGGATCCTCGGAAGGGCTACACCTTC. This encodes CASRRDPRKGYTF.

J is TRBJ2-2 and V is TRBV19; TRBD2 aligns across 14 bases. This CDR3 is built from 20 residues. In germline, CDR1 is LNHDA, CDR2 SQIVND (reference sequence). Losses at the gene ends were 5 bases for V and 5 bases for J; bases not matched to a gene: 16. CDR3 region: CASSLPSTSGRGGRTGELFF. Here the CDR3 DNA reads TGTGCCAGTAGTCTACCCTCGACTAGCGGGAGGGGGGGACGGACCGGGGAGCTGTTTTTT. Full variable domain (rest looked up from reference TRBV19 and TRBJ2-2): DGGITQSPKYLFRKEGQNVTLSCEQNLNHDAMYWYRQDPGQGLRLIYYSQIVNDFQKGDIAEGYSVSREKKESFPLTVTSAQKNPTAFYLCASSLPSTSGRGGRTGELFFGEGSRLTVL.